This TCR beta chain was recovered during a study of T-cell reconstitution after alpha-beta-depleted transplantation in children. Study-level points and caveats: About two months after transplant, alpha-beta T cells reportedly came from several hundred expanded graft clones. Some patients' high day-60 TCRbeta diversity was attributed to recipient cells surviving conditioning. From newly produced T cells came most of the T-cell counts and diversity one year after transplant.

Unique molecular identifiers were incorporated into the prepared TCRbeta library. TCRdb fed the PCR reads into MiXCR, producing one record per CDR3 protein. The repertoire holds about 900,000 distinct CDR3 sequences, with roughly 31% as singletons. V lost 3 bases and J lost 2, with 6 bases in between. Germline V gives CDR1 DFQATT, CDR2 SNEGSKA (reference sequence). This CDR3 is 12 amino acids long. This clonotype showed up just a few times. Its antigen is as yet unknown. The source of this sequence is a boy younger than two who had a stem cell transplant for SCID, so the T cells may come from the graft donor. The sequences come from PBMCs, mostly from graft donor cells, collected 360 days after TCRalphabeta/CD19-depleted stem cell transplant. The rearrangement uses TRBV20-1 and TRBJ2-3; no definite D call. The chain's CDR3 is CSARTITDTQYF. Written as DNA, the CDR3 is TGCAGTGCTAGGACCATCACAGATACGCAGTATTTT.